Shown below are 15 T cell receptor beta chains from a single sample sequenced in a study of cytomegalovirus exposure and HLA in healthy donors. The PCR ran on 60 Vbeta and 13 Jbeta primers. Sequenced by immunoSEQ multiplex PCR; TCRdb stores in-frame clones only, minus some. The data contain roughly 88,000 clones, approximately 76% of them singletons. Sequenced material: PBMCs. These receptors came from a man aged 25 to 40 in good health and CMV-seropositive.

This CDR3 is CASRARTGYGYTF. The CDR3 DNA follows: TGTGCCAGCAGAGCAAGGACAGGCTATGGCTACACCTTC. The V and J genes are TRBV9 and TRBJ1-2, with TRBD1 identical over 7 bases. The germline V gene has CDR1 SGDLS and CDR2 YYNGEE. The CDR3 totals 13 residues. Trimming cost V 5 bases and J 4 bases; bases outside gene matches: 5.

This chain uses TRBV7-9 with TRBJ1-5; the match to TRBD1 covers 8 bases. The CDR3 is made up of 15 amino acids. Germline V gene lookup returns CDR1 SEHNR and CDR2 FQNEAQ (reference sequence). Trimming at V came to 1 base and at J to 1 base, leaving 0 bases not matched to a gene. The CDR3 reads CASSLGQGSNQPQHF. The CDR3 coding sequence is TGTGCCAGCAGCTTAGGACAGGGGAGCAATCAGCCCCAGCATTTT.

This clone has only a few counts. The gene calls are TRBV6-1 and TRBJ1-5; 7 bases fit TRBD1. Germline CDR1 and CDR2: MNHNS and SASEGT. CDR3 length: 14 amino acids. J lost 4 bases, V lost 7 bases, and 7 bases had no gene match. The chain's CDR3 is CASTLGQTNQPQHF. The CDR3 nucleotides read TGTGCCAGCACCCTGGGACAGACTAATCAGCCCCAGCATTTT.

V and J are TRBV7-9 and TRBJ1-1, with 9 bases aligning to TRBD1. The CDR3 runs 15 residues. V gave up 5 bases and J gave up 5 bases; unmatched junction bases: 9. Germline CDR1 is SEHNR and CDR2 is FQNEAQ (reference sequence). CDR3 nucleotides: TGTGCCAGCAGCCGGGGACAGGGAAAAGGGACTGAAGCTTTCTTT. This codes for CASSRGQGKGTEAFF.

In its sample, this clone was seen once. V usage is TRBV7-2 and J usage is TRBJ1-5; 7 nucleotides line up with TRBD1. V was pared by 0 bases and J by 9 bases, with 2 bases of the junction left unmatched. The germline V gene encodes CDR1 SGHTA and CDR2 FQGNSA. The CDR3 contains 13 residues. The DNA of the CDR3 is TGTGCCAGCAGCTTAGCGGACAGGAGGCCCCAGCATTTT. Its translation is CASSLADRRPQHF.

The chain uses TRBV2 and TRBJ1-3; TRBD1 might be the D (6 bases). V lost 6 bases and J 2 bases, leaving 14 bases between the germline ends. The CDR3 is made up of 15 amino acids. CDR1 SNHLY and CDR2 FYNNEI come from the germline V gene. The CDR3 region has the DNA TGTGCCAGCAGCGGCAACAGGGATACTGGAAACACCATATATTTT. As protein: CASSGNRDTGNTIYF.

The V call is TRBV30, the J call TRBJ1-2; D uncertain. The ends were cut back, 1 base at V and 10 bases at J, with 10 bases in the middle. The CDR3 is 11 residues long. The germline CDR1 and CDR2 sequences are GTSNPN and SVGIG (reference sequence). The CDR3 region has the DNA TGTGCCTGGAGTGACTGTCTTTACTACACCTTC. Its protein product is CAWSDCLYYTF.

The rearrangement joins TRBV18 to TRBJ1-1, with no clear D. Germline V gene lookup returns CDR1 KGHSH and CDR2 LQKENI. Deletions cut 4 bases from V and 3 bases from J, with 9 bases between. CDR3 length equals 13 residues. The CDR3 region has the DNA TGTGCCAGCTCACTTAACCCAGACACTGAAGCTTTCTTT. Amino acid sequence: CASSLNPDTEAFF. Looking up the rest from reference TRBV18 and TRBJ1-1 gives the full variable domain: NAGVMQNPRHLVRRRGQEARLRCSPMKGHSHVYWYRQLPEEGLKFMVYLQKENIIDESGMPKERFSAEFPKEGPSILRIQQVVRGDSAAYFCASSLNPDTEAFFGQGTRLTVV.

CDR3 DNA: TGTGCCAGCAGCTCGACAGTTTCCTTCTCTGGGGCCAACGTCCTGACTTTC. Amino acid sequence: CASSSTVSFSGANVLTF. This chain connects TRBV7-2 to TRBJ2-6, with D perhaps matching TRBD1 (5 bases). V lost 4 bases, J lost 0 bases, and 13 bases lay in between. CDR3 length: 17 amino acids. In germline, CDR1 is SGHTA, CDR2 FQGNSA.

The V and J genes are TRBV28 and TRBJ1-5, with 7 bases that match TRBD1. Germline CDR1 is MDHEN and CDR2 is SYDVKM. J lost 6 bases, V lost 1 base, and 9 bases had no gene match. The CDR3 consists of 16 residues. The chain's CDR3 is CASSLLGRQGAQPQHF. The CDR3 DNA is TGTGCCAGCAGTTTATTAGGGCGACAGGGTGCTCAGCCCCAGCATTTT.

This clone was observed a handful of times. The V call is TRBV28, the J call TRBJ2-7; the match to TRBD1 covers 11 bases. The CDR3 runs 16 residues. Germline trimming cut 6 bases from V and 6 bases from J; bases unmatched to any gene: 13. CDR1 and CDR2 from the germline V gene are MDHEN and SYDVKM. CDR3 sequence (DNA): TGTGCCAGCAGCCCGGCCGGGACAGGGGGGTTTGGCGAGCAGTACTTC. It encodes CASSPAGTGGFGEQYF.

The rearrangement uses TRBV7-3 and TRBJ2-5, with 9 bases fitting TRBD2. V was pared by 2 bases and J by 5 bases, with 6 bases of the junction left unmatched. There are 15 residues in the CDR3. Germline V CDR1 and CDR2: SGHTA, FQGTGA. The DNA of the CDR3 is TGTGCCAGCAGCTTAGCGGGGGGGCCATTGGAGACCCAGTACTTC. Its protein is CASSLAGGPLETQYF.

This chain uses TRBV7-9 with TRBJ1-4; D is perhaps TRBD1 (6 bases). Germline V gives CDR1 SEHNR, CDR2 FQNEAQ (reference sequence). The CDR3 extends over 15 amino acids. Trimming stripped 1 base from V and 10 bases from J, with 16 bases between. The CDR3 nucleotides read TGTGCCAGCAGCTTAGAGGGGACACGGAACGGAAAACTGTTTTTT. Encoded protein: CASSLEGTRNGKLFF.

The chain carries TRBV29-1 and TRBJ2-5; D possibly corresponds to TRBD1 (6 bases). CDR1 is SQVTM and CDR2 is ANQGSEA in the germline V gene. This CDR3 is built from 13 residues. Trimming left V 4 bases short and J 4 bases short, with 13 bases between. The CDR3 DNA reads as TGCAGCGTTGGACAGGTTCCCGGAGAGACCCAGTACTTC. Encoded protein: CSVGQVPGETQYF.

This chain connects TRBV19 to TRBJ1-1; D is unclear. Germline CDR1 and CDR2: LNHDA and SQIVND (reference sequence). The germline V and J ends were trimmed by 5 bases and 0 bases, with 7 bases remaining between them. The CDR3 runs to 13 residues. This CDR3 is CASSGPMNTEAFF. CDR3 DNA sequence: TGTGCCAGTAGTGGCCCCATGAACACTGAAGCTTTCTTT.